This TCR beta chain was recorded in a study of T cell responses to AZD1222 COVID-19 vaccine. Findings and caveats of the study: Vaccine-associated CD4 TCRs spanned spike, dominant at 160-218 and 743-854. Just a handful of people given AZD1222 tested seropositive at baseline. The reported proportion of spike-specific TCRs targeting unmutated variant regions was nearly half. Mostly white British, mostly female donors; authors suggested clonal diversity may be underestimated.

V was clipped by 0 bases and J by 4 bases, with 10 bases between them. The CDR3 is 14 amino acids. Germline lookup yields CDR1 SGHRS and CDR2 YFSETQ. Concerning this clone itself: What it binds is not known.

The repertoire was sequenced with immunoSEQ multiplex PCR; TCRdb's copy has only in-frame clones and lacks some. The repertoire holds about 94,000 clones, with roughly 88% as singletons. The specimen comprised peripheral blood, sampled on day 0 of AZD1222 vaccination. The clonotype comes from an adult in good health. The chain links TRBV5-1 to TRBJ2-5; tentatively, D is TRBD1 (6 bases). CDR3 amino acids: CASSLGGRGETQYF. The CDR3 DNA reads TGCGCCAGCAGCTTGGGAGGCAGGGGAGAGACCCAGTACTTC. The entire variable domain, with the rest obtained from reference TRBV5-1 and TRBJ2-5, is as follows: KAGVTQTPRYLIKTRGQQVTLSCSPISGHRSVSWYQQTPGQGLQFLFEYFSETQRNKGNFPGRFSGRQFSNSRSEMNVSTLELGDSALYLCASSLGGRGETQYFGPGTRLLVL.